What follows are 19 T cell receptor beta chains derived from one specimen sequenced in a study of blood T cell repertoires in COVID-19. Sequencing was performed with immunoSEQ multiplex PCR; in TCRdb, only in-frame clones are kept and a portion is missing. The sample holds around 150,000 clones, about 86% seen once. What was sequenced was peripheral blood. All receptors come from a man in his fifties or sixties with acute or convalescent COVID-19.

This chain connects TRBV6-2 or TRBV6-3 to TRBJ1-1, with D uncertain. This CDR3 contains 12 residues. V gave up 4 bases and J gave up 7 bases, with 10 bases separating them. Germline V gene data show CDR1 as MNHEY and CDR2 as SVGEGT. The CDR3, as DNA: TGTGCCAGCAGTTCCCGTTACAGTGAAGCTTTCTTT. This gives the protein CASSSRYSEAFF.

This clone was observed a single time. J is TRBJ2-3 and V is TRBV5-1; 8 bases agree with TRBD2. V trimming: 2 bases; J trimming: 0 bases; junction bases outside the gene matches: 5. The CDR3 extends over 16 amino acids. Germline CDR1 reads SGHRS; CDR2 reads YFSETQ. As DNA, the CDR3 is TGCGCCAGCAGCTTTTCTAGCGGGCGCAGCACAGATACGCAGTATTTT. Protein sequence: CASSFSSGRSTDTQYF.

The rearrangement links TRBV10-3 to TRBJ1-2, with D perhaps matching TRBD1 (5 bases). The germline V gene has CDR1 ENHRY and CDR2 SYGVKD. The CDR3 loop spans 14 amino acids. Trimming shortened V by 0 bases and J by 8 bases, and 13 bases separated the two germline ends. The CDR3, as DNA: TGTGCCATCAGTGAGTCGGCAGGGTTCGACGGCTACACCTTC. It specifies CAISESAGFDGYTF.

This chain links TRBV7-2 with TRBJ2-1, with 7 positions matching TRBD1. Germline lookup yields CDR1 SGHTA and CDR2 FQGNSA. V lost 5 bases, J lost 3 bases, and 10 bases stayed unmatched. The length of the CDR3 is 16 residues. DNA for the CDR3: TGTGCCAGCAGCCCCGGTGGGGGACAGATCTACAATGAGCAGTTCTTC. Translating it yields CASSPGGGQIYNEQFF.

This chain connects TRBV5-1 to TRBJ2-7; maybe TRBD1 (5 bases). V was shortened by 4 bases and J by 0 bases, with 11 bases between the two germline ends. The CDR3 sequence is 14 residues long. CDR1 SGHRS and CDR2 YFSETQ come from the germline V gene. The CDR3 loop reads CASSQTASSYEQYF. The CDR3 DNA is TGCGCCAGCAGCCAGACAGCGAGCTCCTACGAGCAGTACTTC.

The rearrangement links TRBV29-1 to TRBJ2-7, with TRBD1 matching over 11 bases. The CDR3 is 15 amino acids. After removal of 6 bases from V and 4 bases from J, the junction contained 11 bases not matched to a gene. Germline CDR1 and CDR2: SQVTM and ANQGSEA. The CDR3 sequence is CSVRTGQGASYEQYF. The CDR3 nucleotides are TGCAGCGTACGGACCGGACAGGGGGCTAGTTACGAGCAGTACTTC.

The chain combines TRBV29-1 with TRBJ2-6, with D perhaps matching TRBD2 (6 bases). V was trimmed by 4 bases and J by 0 bases, leaving 10 bases between them. CDR1 and CDR2 (germline): SQVTM, ANQGSEA. The CDR3 is made up of 15 amino acids. The CDR3 region is CSVGGESSGANVLTF. CDR3 sequence (DNA): TGCAGCGTTGGCGGGGAGAGCTCTGGGGCCAACGTCCTGACTTTC.

The chain employs TRBV27 and TRBJ1-5, with D maybe TRBD1 (5 bases). The V gene's germline CDR1 is MNHEY and CDR2 SMNVEV (reference sequence). Trimming took off 5 bases at V and 5 bases at J, with 16 bases between the two ends. The CDR3 loop spans 15 amino acids. The CDR3 is CASSPTHQGDQPQHF. The CDR3 coding sequence is TGTGCCAGCAGTCCCACCCATCAGGGTGATCAGCCCCAGCATTTT.

V is TRBV6-4 and J is TRBJ2-1; TRBD2 aligns across 10 bases. The germline gives CDR1 MRHNA, CDR2 SNTAGT. CDR3 length: 15 amino acids. V lost 6 bases, J lost 1 base, and 3 bases stayed unmatched. The CDR3 DNA follows: TGTGCCAGCAGCCTAGCGGGGGCTTCCTACAATGAGCAGTTCTTC. This translates into CASSLAGASYNEQFF.

The rearrangement joins TRBV7-9 to TRBJ2-1, with 7 nucleotides matching TRBD2. The CDR3 sequence is 15 residues long. V trimming: 2 bases; J trimming: 1 base; junction bases outside the gene matches: 2. Germline-derived CDR1 and CDR2 are SEHNR and FQNEAQ (reference sequence). CDR3 in DNA: TGTGCCAGCAGCTTACCGCGGGAGTCCTACAATGAGCAGTTCTTC. Translating it yields CASSLPRESYNEQFF.

This chain connects TRBV10-3 to TRBJ2-1; 8 bases agree with TRBD1. Germline assignment: CDR1 ENHRY and CDR2 SYGVKD. The CDR3 loop spans 13 amino acids. The trim removed 8 bases at V and 7 bases at J, leaving 7 bases unmatched. CDR3 residues: CAIGGQGGNEQFF. The CDR3 DNA reads as TGTGCCATCGGCGGACAGGGCGGGAATGAGCAGTTCTTC.

The chain is built from TRBV30 and TRBJ1-5; no definite D call. The V and J ends lost 7 bases and 1 base respectively, with 20 bases between them. This CDR3 comprises 16 residues. CDR1 GTSNPN and CDR2 SVGIG come from the germline V gene (reference sequence). The CDR3 reads CAFQGSTSGSNQPQHF. The DNA of the CDR3 is TGTGCCTTCCAAGGGAGCACCTCGGGGAGCAATCAGCCCCAGCATTTT.

This chain connects TRBV6-5 to TRBJ2-3; 9 bases fit TRBD2. With 4 bases clipped from V and 3 bases from J, the junction kept 5 bases outside the gene matches. The CDR3 loop spans 15 amino acids. Germline V CDR1 and CDR2: MNHEY, SVGAGI. The DNA of the CDR3 is TGTGCCAGCAGTTGGGGGCGGGAGGGGACAGATACGCAGTATTTT. Amino acids: CASSWGREGTDTQYF.

This clone has a handful of counts. The chain carries TRBV28 and TRBJ1-5; perhaps TRBD1 as D (5 bases). V dropped 3 bases and J dropped 2 bases, with 20 bases sitting between them. The CDR3 length is 18 residues. Germline loops: CDR1 MDHEN, CDR2 SYDVKM. DNA of the CDR3: TGTGCCAGCAGTTTCTCAATTAGACAGAAAGAGGGCAATCAGCCCCAGCATTTT. It codes for CASSFSIRQKEGNQPQHF.

The genes are TRBV5-1 and TRBJ2-5; 7 nucleotides match TRBD1. V shed 0 bases, J shed 0 bases, and the junction held 2 bases outside the gene matches. Per the germline V gene, CDR1 is SGHRS and CDR2 is YFSETQ. The CDR3 extends over 15 amino acids. The CDR3 region has the DNA TGCGCCAGCAGCTTGGAGGGACAGAACCAAGAGACCCAGTACTTC. This encodes CASSLEGQNQETQYF.

The rearrangement uses TRBV5-1 and TRBJ2-7; 9 bases match TRBD1. In germline, CDR1 is SGHRS, CDR2 YFSETQ. This CDR3 is 14 amino acids long. Trimming took 0 bases from V and 6 from J; bases not matched to a gene: 4. The CDR3, as DNA: TGCGCCAGCAGCTTGGAGGGACAGGGTGGCGAGCAGTACTTC. Translating gives CASSLEGQGGEQYF.

This clone has more than one count but fewer than ten. Other DNA sequences within the sample encode an identical CDR3. The rearrangement joins TRBV19 to TRBJ2-3; possibly TRBD2 for D (5 bases). CDR1 is LNHDA and CDR2 is SQIVND in the germline V gene (reference sequence). This CDR3 is built from 13 residues. V was cut by 5 bases and J by 0 bases, with 6 bases left in between. The CDR3 loop reads CASSPGSTDTQYF. In DNA, the CDR3 is TGTGCCAGTAGTCCGGGGAGCACAGATACGCAGTATTTT.

The chain recombines TRBV10-3 with TRBJ2-1; 7 nucleotides line up with TRBD2. Germline loops: CDR1 ENHRY, CDR2 SYGVKD. CDR3 length: 15 amino acids. V shed 0 bases and J 10 bases; nucleotides not matched to a gene: 9. The CDR3 nucleotides are TGTGCCATCAGTGAGTCGATTGGCGGGAGTAGAGAGCAGTTCTTC. It is translated as CAISESIGGSREQFF.

V is TRBV27 and J is TRBJ2-5, with 11 bases that match TRBD2. V shed 3 bases, J shed 5 bases, and the junction held 17 bases outside the gene matches. CDR1 is MNHEY, CDR2 SMNVEV, per germline (reference sequence). This CDR3 comprises 19 residues. The chain's CDR3 is CASSFRVLAGGRVRETQYF. The DNA of the CDR3 is TGTGCCAGCAGTTTTAGGGTGCTAGCGGGAGGTCGGGTTAGGGAGACCCAGTACTTC.